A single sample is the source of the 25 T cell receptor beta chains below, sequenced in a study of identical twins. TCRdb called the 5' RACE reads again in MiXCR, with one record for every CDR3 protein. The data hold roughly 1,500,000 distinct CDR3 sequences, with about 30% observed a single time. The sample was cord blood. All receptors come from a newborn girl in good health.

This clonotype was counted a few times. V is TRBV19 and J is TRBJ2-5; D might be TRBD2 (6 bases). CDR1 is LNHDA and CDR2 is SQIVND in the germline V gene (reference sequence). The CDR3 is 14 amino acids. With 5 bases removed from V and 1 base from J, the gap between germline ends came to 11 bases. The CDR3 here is CASSSLASQETQYF. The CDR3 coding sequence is TGTGCCAGTAGTTCACTAGCTTCCCAAGAGACCCAGTACTTC.

The CDR3 nucleotides read TGTGCCAGCAGCCCCGCCGGAGAAGGACAGACCTCTGGAAACACCATATATTTT. This codes for CASSPAGEGQTSGNTIYF. The V and J genes are TRBV7-2 and TRBJ1-3; TRBD1 might be the D (6 bases). The CDR3 spans 18 residues. Germline V gene data show CDR1 as SGHTA and CDR2 as FQGNSA. Between the trimmed V and J ends, which lost 5 bases and 0 bases, there was a span of 20 bases.

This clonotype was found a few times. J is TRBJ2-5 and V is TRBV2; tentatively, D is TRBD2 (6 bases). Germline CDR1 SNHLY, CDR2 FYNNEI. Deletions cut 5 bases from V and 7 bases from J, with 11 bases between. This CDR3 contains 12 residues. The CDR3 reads CASSPSEGTQYF. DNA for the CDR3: TGTGCCAGCAGTCCCTCGGAGGGGACCCAGTACTTC.

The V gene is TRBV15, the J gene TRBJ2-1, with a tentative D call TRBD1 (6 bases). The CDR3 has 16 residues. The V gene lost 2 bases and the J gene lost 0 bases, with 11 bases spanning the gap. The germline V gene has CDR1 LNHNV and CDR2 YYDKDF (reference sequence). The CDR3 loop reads CATSRSRQVSYNEQFF. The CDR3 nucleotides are TGTGCCACCAGCAGATCGAGACAGGTCTCCTACAATGAGCAGTTCTTC.

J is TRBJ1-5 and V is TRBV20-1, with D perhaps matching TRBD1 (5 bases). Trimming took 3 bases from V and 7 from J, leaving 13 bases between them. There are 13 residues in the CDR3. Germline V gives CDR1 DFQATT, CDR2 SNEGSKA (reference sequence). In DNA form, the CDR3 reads TGCAGTGCTAGTCCAGGGCGGAGGCAGCCCCAGCATTTT. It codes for CSASPGRRQPQHF.

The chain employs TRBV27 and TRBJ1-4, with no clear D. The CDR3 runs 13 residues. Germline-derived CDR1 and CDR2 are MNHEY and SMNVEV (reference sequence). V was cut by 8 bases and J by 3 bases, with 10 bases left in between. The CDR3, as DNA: TGTGCCAGCGGGGAGTGGCCTAATGAAAAACTGTTTTTT. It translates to CASGEWPNEKLFF.

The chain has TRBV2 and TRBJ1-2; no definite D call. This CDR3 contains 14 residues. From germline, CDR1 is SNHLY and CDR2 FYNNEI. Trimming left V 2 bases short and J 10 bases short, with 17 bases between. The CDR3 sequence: CASSEPTGMPLYTF. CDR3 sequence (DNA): TGTGCCAGCAGTGAACCGACCGGGATGCCCCTCTACACCTTC. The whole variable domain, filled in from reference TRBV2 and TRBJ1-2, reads EPEVTQTPSHQVTQMGQEVILRCVPISNHLYFYWYRQILGQKVEFLVSFYNNEISEKSEIFDDQFSVERPDGSNFTLKIRSTKLEDSAMYFCASSEPTGMPLYTFGSGTRLTVV.

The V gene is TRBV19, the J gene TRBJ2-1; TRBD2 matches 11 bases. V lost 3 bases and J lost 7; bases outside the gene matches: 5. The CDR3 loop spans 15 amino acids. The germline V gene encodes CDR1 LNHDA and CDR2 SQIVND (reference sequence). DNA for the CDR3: TGTGCCAGTAGTATGGCGCTAGCGGGAGGAAATGAGCAGTTCTTC. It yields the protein CASSMALAGGNEQFF.

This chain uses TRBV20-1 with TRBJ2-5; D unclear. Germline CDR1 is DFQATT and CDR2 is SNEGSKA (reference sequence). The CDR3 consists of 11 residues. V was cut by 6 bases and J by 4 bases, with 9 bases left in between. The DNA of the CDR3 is TGCAGTGCCCCATGGGGAGAGACCCAGTACTTC. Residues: CSAPWGETQYF.

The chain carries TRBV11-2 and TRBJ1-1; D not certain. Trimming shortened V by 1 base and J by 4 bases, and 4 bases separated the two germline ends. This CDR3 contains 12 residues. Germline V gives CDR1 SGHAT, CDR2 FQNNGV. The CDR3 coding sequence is TGTGCCAGCAGCTTAGCAGTCACTGAAGCTTTCTTT. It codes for CASSLAVTEAFF.

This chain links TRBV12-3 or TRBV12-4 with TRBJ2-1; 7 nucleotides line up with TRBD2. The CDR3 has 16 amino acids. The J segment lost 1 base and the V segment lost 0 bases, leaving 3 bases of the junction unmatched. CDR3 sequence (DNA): TGTGCCAGCAGTTTAGCGGGGGACTATTCCTACAATGAGCAGTTCTTC. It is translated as CASSLAGDYSYNEQFF.

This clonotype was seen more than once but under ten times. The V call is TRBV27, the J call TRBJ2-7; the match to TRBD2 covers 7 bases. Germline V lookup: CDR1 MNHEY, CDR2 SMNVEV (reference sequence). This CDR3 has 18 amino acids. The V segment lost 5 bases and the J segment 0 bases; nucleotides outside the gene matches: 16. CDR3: CASSPRRGVAGTSYEQYF. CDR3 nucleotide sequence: TGTGCCAGCAGTCCCCGCCGGGGTGTAGCGGGTACCTCCTACGAGCAGTACTTC.

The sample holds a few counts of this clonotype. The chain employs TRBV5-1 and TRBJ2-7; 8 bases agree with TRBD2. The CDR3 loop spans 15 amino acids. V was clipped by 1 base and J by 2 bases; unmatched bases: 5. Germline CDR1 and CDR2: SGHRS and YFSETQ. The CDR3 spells CASSLIAGPPYEQYF. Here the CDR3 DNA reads TGCGCCAGCAGCTTGATAGCGGGGCCCCCCTACGAGCAGTACTTC.

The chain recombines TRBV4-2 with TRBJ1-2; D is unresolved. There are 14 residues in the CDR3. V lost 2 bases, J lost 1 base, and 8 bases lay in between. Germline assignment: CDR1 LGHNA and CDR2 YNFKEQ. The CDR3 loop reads CASSQTVNNYGYTF. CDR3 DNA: TGTGCCAGCAGCCAAACGGTAAATAACTATGGCTACACCTTC.

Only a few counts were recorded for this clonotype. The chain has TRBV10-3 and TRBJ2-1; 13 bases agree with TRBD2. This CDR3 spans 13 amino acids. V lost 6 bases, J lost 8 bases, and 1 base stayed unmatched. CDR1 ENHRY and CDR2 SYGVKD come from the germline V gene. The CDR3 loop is CAIRLAGGHEQFF. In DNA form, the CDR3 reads TGTGCCATCAGACTAGCGGGAGGGCATGAGCAGTTCTTC.

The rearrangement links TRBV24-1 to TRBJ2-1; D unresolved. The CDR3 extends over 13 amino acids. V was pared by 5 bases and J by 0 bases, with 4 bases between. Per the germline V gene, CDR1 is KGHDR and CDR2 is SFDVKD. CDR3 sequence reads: CATSVSSYNEQFF. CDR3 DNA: TGTGCCACCAGTGTGAGCTCCTACAATGAGCAGTTCTTC.

The CDR3 region has the DNA TGTGCCAGCATACGGACGGCAACTAATGAAAAACTGTTTTTT. It translates to CASIRTATNEKLFF. This sequence joins TRBV6-1 and TRBJ1-4, with D uncertain. Trimming removed 7 bases from V and 0 bases from J, with 9 bases in between. Germline V gene sequence: CDR1 MNHNS, CDR2 SASEGT. The CDR3 is 14 residues long.

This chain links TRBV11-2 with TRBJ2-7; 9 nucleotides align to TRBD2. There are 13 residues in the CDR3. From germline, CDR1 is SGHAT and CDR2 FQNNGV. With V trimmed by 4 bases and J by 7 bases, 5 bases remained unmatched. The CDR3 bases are TGTGCCAGCAGCTGGACTAGCGACAATGAGCAGTACTTC. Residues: CASSWTSDNEQYF.

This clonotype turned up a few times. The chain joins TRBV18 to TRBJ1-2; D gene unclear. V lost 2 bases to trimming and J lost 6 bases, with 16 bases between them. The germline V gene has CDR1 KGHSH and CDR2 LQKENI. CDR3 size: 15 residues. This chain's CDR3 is CASSPMERGANGYTF. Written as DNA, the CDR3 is TGTGCCAGCTCACCAATGGAAAGAGGAGCGAATGGCTACACCTTC.

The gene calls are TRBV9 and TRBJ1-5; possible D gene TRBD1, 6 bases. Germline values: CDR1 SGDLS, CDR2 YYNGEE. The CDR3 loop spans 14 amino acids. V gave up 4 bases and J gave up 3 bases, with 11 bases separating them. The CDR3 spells CASSPGAFNQPQHF. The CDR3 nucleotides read TGTGCCAGCAGCCCGGGGGCCTTCAATCAGCCCCAGCATTTT.

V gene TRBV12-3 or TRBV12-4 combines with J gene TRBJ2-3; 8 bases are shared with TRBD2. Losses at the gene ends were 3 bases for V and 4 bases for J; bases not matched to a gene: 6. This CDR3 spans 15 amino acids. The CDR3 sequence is CASSFRGTRPDTQYF. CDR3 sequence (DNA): TGTGCCAGCAGTTTTCGGGGGACTAGACCAGATACGCAGTATTTT.

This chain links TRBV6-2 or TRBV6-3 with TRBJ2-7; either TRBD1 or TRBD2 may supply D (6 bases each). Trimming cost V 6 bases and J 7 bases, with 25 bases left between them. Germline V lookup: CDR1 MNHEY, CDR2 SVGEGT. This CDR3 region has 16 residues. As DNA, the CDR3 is TGTGCCAGCAGCAAGTTGATGGGGGGCGCCTACAATGAGCAGTACTTC. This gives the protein CASSKLMGGAYNEQYF.

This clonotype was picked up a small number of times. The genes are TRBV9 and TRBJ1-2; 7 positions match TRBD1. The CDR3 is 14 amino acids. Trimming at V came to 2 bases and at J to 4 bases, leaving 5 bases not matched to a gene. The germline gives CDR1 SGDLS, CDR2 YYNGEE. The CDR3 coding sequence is TGTGCCAGCAGCGTTCGACAGGGCCTCTATGGCTACACCTTC. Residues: CASSVRQGLYGYTF. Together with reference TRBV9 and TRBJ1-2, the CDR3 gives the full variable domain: DSGVTQTPKHLITATGQRVTLRCSPRSGDLSVYWYQQSLDQGLQFLIQYYNGEERAKGNILERFSAQQFPDLHSELNLSSLELGDSALYFCASSVRQGLYGYTFGSGTRLTVV.

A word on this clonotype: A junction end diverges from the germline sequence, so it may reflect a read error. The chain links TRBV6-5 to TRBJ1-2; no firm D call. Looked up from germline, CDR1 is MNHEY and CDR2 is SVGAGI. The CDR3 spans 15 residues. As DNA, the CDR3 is TGTGCCAGCAGTTACTCGTTTTTAGGCTTCTATGGCAACACCTTC. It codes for CASSYSFLGFYGNTF.

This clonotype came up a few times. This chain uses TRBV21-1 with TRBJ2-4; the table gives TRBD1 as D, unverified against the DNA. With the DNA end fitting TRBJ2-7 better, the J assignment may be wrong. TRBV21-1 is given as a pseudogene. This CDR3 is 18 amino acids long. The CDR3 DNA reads TGTGCCAGCAGCAAACCTCACTCCGGACAGGGGGAAGGCTACGAGCAGTACTTC. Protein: CASSKPHSGQGEGYEQYF.